This T cell receptor (beta chain) was recorded in a study of PD-1 blockade in classical Hodgkin lymphoma (dated by TCRdb to about 2020). Regarding the complete study: Nivolumab dosing was 3 mg/kg intravenously every 2 weeks, continuing until either disease progression or unacceptable toxicity. A peripheral blood immune signature of response to PD-1 blockade in classical Hodgkin lymphoma was defined using TCR beta sequencing and CyTOF. The full study reports these points: A significant rise by C4D1 was seen in CD4+ but not CD8+ TCR diversity (p=0.0027 vs p=0.16), with the rise being most apparent in complete responders (p=0.02). Only a single clinical trial cohort was studied, and what caused the repertoire differences, possibly disease activity or prior therapy, remained undefined. Trial patients with a complete response had baseline diversity similar to that of newly diagnosed patients, while partial responders and progressors had significantly lower diversity. Baseline TCR diversity was reported as lower in newly diagnosed patients than in healthy donors, and lower still in relapsed/refractory patients. Diversity was lower in patients who began nivolumab less than 1 year after ASCT, so these patients were left out of later analyses to avoid confounding by immune reconstitution.

The Qiagen DNeasy kit was used to extract genomic DNA from unsorted PBMCs and from the negatively selected CD4+ and CD8+ fractions. Amplification of TCR beta CDR3 regions was done by immunoSEQ multiplex PCR with primers that anneal to V and J segments. A synthetic immune receptor repertoire was used to minimize amplification bias, and any remaining bias was removed computationally after sequencing. On the authors' methods: Repertoire diversity was quantified as the Shannon entropy index using custom Python scripts. Unsorted, CD4+ and CD8+ repertoires were analyzed separately, except in combined analyses where CD4+ and CD8+ sequences were merged in silico. A clone was considered expanded if an increase in frequency of at least 2-fold after treatment relative to C1D1 was found, and a pseudocount of 0.5 was applied to clones undetected at baseline. Clones with 0 or 1 copy at C1D1 were defined as singleton clones, while clones with 2 or more copies were defined as non-singleton clones. Clones expanded in unsorted samples were assigned a CD4+, CD8+ or unknown annotation through matching of protein sequences in sorted samples from the same patient. Wilcoxon tests were applied to paired samples to test diversity changes from C1D1 to C4D1. This immuneACCESS table, as held by TCRdb, lists in-frame sequences with V and J called but not all clones. Of the missing ones, under half trace to an unresolved V gene in checked studies; the others have no known cause. Clone size and the V and J calls come from that table; the DNA yielded D and trimming. This sample gives roughly 40,000 clones in total; around four fifths of them show up just once. Of the sample, around a third is held by the ten largest clones.

Sample time point, as interpreted from the label and publication: cycle 4 day 1 (C4D1), after around six weeks of nivolumab. Every trial patient had relapsed after autologous stem cell transplantation, and cohorts A, B and C differed in prior brentuximab vedotin exposure. The trial cohort comprised 60 or so patients with relapsed/refractory classical Hodgkin lymphoma whose best overall responses were complete response, partial response or progressive disease. In the multi-cohort phase II CheckMate 205 trial, trial patients received single-agent nivolumab. An independent review committee assessed best overall response by applying the 2007 International Working Group response criteria. Trial PBMCs were collected immediately before nivolumab initiation (C1D1) and during therapy at cycle 2 day 1 and cycle 4 day 1. Peripheral blood was collected in 8 mL Vacutainer Cell Preparation Tubes, from which PBMCs were isolated by centrifugation and then cryopreserved.

Worth noting for this clone: Its target antigen remains unknown. No qualities accompany the bases; no much larger clone lies one base away.

The material was peripheral blood mononuclear cells (PBMCs), obtained before the fourth cycle of nivolumab. The origin of this receptor is a human donor with classical Hodgkin lymphoma.

The sequence in DNA is TGTGCCAGCAGACTCCGGGACAGGGGTGGCTACACCTTC. This is translated as CASRLRDRGGYTF. The receptor chain draws on TRBV6-5 and TRBJ1-2, with 10 bases aligning to TRBD1. V lost 6 bases and J lost 7 bases, and the count of bases not matched to a germline gene is 5. CDR3 length: 13 amino acids, cysteine to phenylalanine. Left in the record is the CDR3 DNA by itself, 39 bases read in frame from the first base. Taken from the germline V gene, the CDR1 and CDR2 loops are MNHEY and SVGAGI.